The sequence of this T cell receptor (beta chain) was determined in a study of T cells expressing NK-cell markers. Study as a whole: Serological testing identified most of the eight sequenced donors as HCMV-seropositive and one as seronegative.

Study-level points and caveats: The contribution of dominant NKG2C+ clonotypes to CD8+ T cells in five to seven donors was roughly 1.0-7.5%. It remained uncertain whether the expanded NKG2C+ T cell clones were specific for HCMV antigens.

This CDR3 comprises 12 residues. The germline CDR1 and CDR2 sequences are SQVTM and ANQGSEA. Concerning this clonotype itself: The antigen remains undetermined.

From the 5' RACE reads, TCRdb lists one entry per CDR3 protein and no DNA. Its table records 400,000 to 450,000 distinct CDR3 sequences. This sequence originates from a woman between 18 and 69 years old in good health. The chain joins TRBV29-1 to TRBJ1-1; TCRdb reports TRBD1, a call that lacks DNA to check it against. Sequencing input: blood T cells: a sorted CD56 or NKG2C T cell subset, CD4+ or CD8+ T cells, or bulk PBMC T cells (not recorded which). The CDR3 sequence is CSVELGQGVAFF.